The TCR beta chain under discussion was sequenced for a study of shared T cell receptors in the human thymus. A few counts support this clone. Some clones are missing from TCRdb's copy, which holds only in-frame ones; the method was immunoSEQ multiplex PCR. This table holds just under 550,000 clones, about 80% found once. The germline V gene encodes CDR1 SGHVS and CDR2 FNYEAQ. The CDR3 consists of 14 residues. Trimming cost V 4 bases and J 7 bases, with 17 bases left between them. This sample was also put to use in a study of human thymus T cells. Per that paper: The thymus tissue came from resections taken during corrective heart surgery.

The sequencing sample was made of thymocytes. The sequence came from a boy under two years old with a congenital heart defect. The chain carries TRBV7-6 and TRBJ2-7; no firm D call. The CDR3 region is CASSSGGPEWEQYF. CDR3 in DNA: TGTGCCAGCAGCTCCGGCGGCCCAGAATGGGAGCAGTACTTC. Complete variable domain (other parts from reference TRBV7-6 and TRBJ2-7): GAGVSQSPRYKVTKRGQDVALRCDPISGHVSLYWYRQALGQGPEFLTYFNYEAQQDKSGLPNDRFSAERPEGSISTLTIQRTEQRDSAMYRCASSSGGPEWEQYFGPGTRLTVT.